Sequencing of this TCR beta chain was carried out in a study of T cells in Graves' hyperthyroidism and ophthalmopathy. Whole-study results and caveats: Ophthalmopathy was distinguished from stable hyperthyroidism by 13 V-J signatures. Progression to ophthalmopathy was predicted a median of approximately seven months early.

Amplification of TCR beta CDR3 regions used RNA as the template. Using the HTBI primer set, a first-round RT-PCR was run on the TCR CDR3. TCRdb analysed the multiplex PCR reads with MiXCR anew, one entry per CDR3 protein. Of about 660,000 distinct CDR3 sequences listed, roughly 45% are singletons. This CDR3 has 15 residues. In germline, CDR1 is SGHTA, CDR2 FQGTGA. V shed 5 bases and J shed 4 bases, with 12 bases lying between them. Note on this clonotype: As yet, its antigen is unknown.

The material sequenced was peripheral blood or thyroid tissue (not recorded which). This sequence was found in an adult man with Graves' disease, either hyperthyroidism or ophthalmopathy (not recorded which). The chain employs TRBV7-3 and TRBJ1-6; no reliable D call. DNA of the CDR3: TGTGCCAGCAGCCCCCCTAAGAATTATAATTCACCCCTCCACTTT. Its translation is CASSPPKNYNSPLHF.